The subject of this entry is one T cell receptor beta chain. The antigen remains undetermined. Assay used: immunoSEQ multiplex PCR; TCRdb lists only in-frame clones, some missing. This table holds about 42,000 clones, approximately 80% found once. The sample belongs to a study of OX40 agonist ivuxolimab in advanced cancers. Study context: Dose-escalation cases comprised hepatocellular carcinoma, melanoma, renal cell or head and neck cancer.

Study outcomes and limitations: Among expanded peripheral T cells, antigen specificity went undetermined.

The germline gives CDR1 MDHEN, CDR2 SYDVKM. This CDR3 comprises 18 residues. Trimming at V came to 6 bases and at J to 0 bases, leaving 11 bases not matched to a gene. The genes are TRBV28 and TRBJ1-5; 10 bases line up with TRBD1. This receptor was taken from an adult with an advanced solid tumor such as melanoma, head and neck, liver or kidney cancer. The input for sequencing was CD4+ or CD8+ T cells sorted from blood, taken in a trial of the OX40 agonist ivuxolimab. DNA for the CDR3: TGTGCCAGCAGCACTACCCGGGACAGGGGATTTAGCAATCAGCCCCAGCATTTT. It codes for CASSTTRDRGFSNQPQHF.